The present TCR beta chain was sequenced within a study of PD-L1 blockade in urothelial cancer (dated by TCRdb to 2016 to 2017). Background on the whole study: Therapy was started in the mid-2010s for all patients, and atezolizumab 1,200 mg was administered intravenously every 3 weeks. TCR sequencing covered pretreatment tumor samples and matched, serially collected peripheral blood taken before and after atezolizumab treatment. Durable clinical benefit was defined as progression-free survival longer than 6 months, and TCR features were also tested against progression-free and overall survival. Nine patients achieved durable clinical benefit and some 21 did not. Blood samples were analyzed 3 weeks after the start of treatment (second dose) and 6 weeks after the start of treatment. The study, an exploratory multi-omic analysis, examined somatic, immune and clinical correlates of response to PD-L1 blockade with atezolizumab in urothelial cancer. About 90% of the roughly 29 patients were identified as males with urothelial cancer of bladder origin, and a prior smoking history was reported by 18 of 29 patients. Pretreatment blood TCR-seq was available for 27 to 30 patients, at least one posttreatment blood collection was obtained for around 24 patients, and tumor TCR-seq was available for around 24 patients. Blood samples gave median yields of around 150,000 T cells and some 84,000 unique TCRs, along with a median clonality of 0.080. Whole exome sequencing and RNA sequencing of pretreatment tumors were performed alongside TCR sequencing in the same patients. Patients had an ECOG performance status of 0 or 1 and had received between 0 and 3 prior chemotherapy regimens. Paper-wide results and their limitations: Because of the small sample size (n of about 30) and the many exploratory analyses performed, the results are intended to be regarded as hypothesis-generating. Patients with durable benefit showed greater expansion of tumor-associated TCR clones in peripheral blood 3 weeks after starting treatment (n ≈ 22, p = 0.022). Improved progression-free and overall survival was associated with having pretreatment peripheral blood TCR clonality below the median.

The time point tag for this specimen amounts to: pretreatment peripheral blood. The cohort comprised fewer than 35 patients with locally advanced or metastatic urothelial carcinoma treated at Memorial Sloan Kettering on a trial protocol. Peripheral blood mononuclear cells were collected pretreatment and during treatment, with between 1 and 8 total time points obtained per patient. The Qiagen DNeasy Blood extraction kit was used to purify genomic DNA from total PBMCs and tumor samples. Collected pretreatment and during treatment, PBMCs were isolated and stored as previously described. Unmatched junction bases come to 5, with V trimmed by 8 bases and J by 3 bases. The CDR3, cysteine through phenylalanine, is 14 amino acids long. Only the CDR3 part of the read is kept: 42 bases, read in frame from the first base. The germline V gene (reference sequence) specifies LNHDA as CDR1 and SQIVND as CDR2. In regard to this clone: This receptor's antigen is unknown. No much larger clonotype is one base removed from it; base qualities were not supplied.

Each PCR received spiked-in synthetic TCR analog templates so that absolute template abundance could be estimated from read counts. TCRbeta CDR3 regions were amplified from genomic DNA with bias-controlled V and J gene primers using the immunoSEQ assay. Sequencing of rearranged TCRbeta segments was performed at approximately 20X coverage. In the source study's methods: Sequencing errors were corrected by clustering, and CDR3s were annotated against IMGT so that V, D and J genes could be assigned. Downstream analyses used only productive TCRbeta rearrangements, leaving out any out-of-frame or stop-codon sequences. Clonality was calculated as one minus the Shannon entropy normalized by the log of the number of unique productive sequences. Fisher's exact test with Benjamini-Hochberg correction, at a threshold of adjusted p below 0.01, was used to find clones that differed between time points or between blood and tumor. TCRdb retrieved this table from immuneACCESS and kept in-frame rearrangements only. Not all clones are present; in checked studies, unresolved V genes account for under half, and no reason is known for the remainder. V and J calls and clone size come straight from that table; D and trimming were deduced from the DNA. This sample has over 75,000 clones in its table, and about 90% of those were observed once. Around 0.94% of the sample rests with the top ten.

Specimen: PBMCs, collected around atezolizumab (anti-PD-L1) treatment. This TCR was sampled from an elderly woman with urothelial cancer. The chain is encoded by TRBV19 joined to TRBJ1-3; the central 9 bases match TRBD1. DNA sequence: TGTGCCAGTCAGACAGGGGGAAGTGGAAACACCATATATTTT. It translates to CASQTGGSGNTIYF.